This TCR beta chain was profiled in a study of blood T cell repertoires in COVID-19. The overall study: Acute and convalescent COVID-19 specimens originated in the United States, Italy and Spain.

Under the authors' procedure: Amplification of reference gene primers was used by the study to estimate nucleated cell counts. Here immunoSEQ multiplex PCR was the method, and the copy in TCRdb shows in-frame clones only, minus some. V and J calls and clone size are given by that table; D and trimming were obtained from the DNA. This table has 80,000 to 100,000 clones, 90% appearing once. Germline CDR1 reads MNHEY; CDR2 reads SMNVEV (reference sequence). Trimming pared 5 bases from V and 11 bases from J, leaving 18 bases between. CDR3 size: 13 residues. Input material: peripheral blood. The V call is TRBV27, the J call TRBJ1-1, with D maybe TRBD1 (6 bases). This clonotype originated in a man between 60 and 75 years old with acute or convalescent COVID-19. The CDR3: CASSPQGLGDAFF. In DNA form, the CDR3 reads TGTGCCAGCAGTCCACAGGGTTTGGGTGACGCTTTCTTT.